This passage covers 30 T cell receptor beta chains from one sample sequenced in a study of radiation and T cells in renal cell carcinoma. Data came from immunoSEQ multiplex PCR; TCRdb stores just in-frame clones and leaves some out. The sample contains 95,000 or so clones, 86% of which appear only once. Time point specified: baseline pretreatment blood. Treatment: 15 Gy SBRT to primary tumor, nephrectomy 4 weeks later. Sequencing was performed on blood, taken from a patient whose treatment included radiotherapy and nephrectomy. Receptor source: a man aged 50-59 years with renal cell carcinoma.

This clone was observed a handful of times. This chain connects TRBV7-9 to TRBJ2-5; D is tentatively TRBD1 or TRBD2 (5 bases each). Trimming shortened V by 7 bases and J by 5 bases, and 20 bases separated the two germline ends. Germline assignment: CDR1 SEHNR and CDR2 FQNEAQ (reference sequence). The CDR3 extends over 15 amino acids. CDR3: CASISRGRPGETQYF. In DNA, the CDR3 is TGTGCCAGCATCTCTAGGGGCAGGCCGGGGGAGACCCAGTACTTC.

The chain links TRBV7-6 to TRBJ1-1; no clear D gene. Germline V gene lookup returns CDR1 SGHVS and CDR2 FNYEAQ. CDR3 length: 13 amino acids. The V gene lost 2 bases and the J gene lost 3 bases, with 7 bases spanning the gap. This CDR3 reads CASSLNSYTEAFF. CDR3 DNA sequence: TGTGCCAGCAGCTTAAATTCATACACTGAAGCTTTCTTT.

This clone was recorded only once. The chain is built from TRBV28 and TRBJ1-1; 7 bases are shared with TRBD1. V trimming: 7 bases; J trimming: 4 bases; junction bases outside the gene matches: 6. The length of the CDR3 is 13 residues. The V gene's germline CDR1 is MDHEN and CDR2 SYDVKM. This CDR3 reads CASTQGVSTEAFF. The CDR3 DNA follows: TGTGCCAGCACTCAGGGGGTAAGCACTGAAGCTTTCTTT.

This clone was detected once. V and J are TRBV28 and TRBJ2-1; the match to TRBD2 covers 9 bases. V shed 5 bases and J 5 bases; nucleotides not matched to a gene: 10. CDR3 size: 16 residues. Germline V gene sequence: CDR1 MDHEN, CDR2 SYDVKM. The CDR3 region has the DNA TGTGCCAGCAGTGCCCCGGCTAGCGGGACCCACAATGAGCAGTTCTTC. Encoded protein: CASSAPASGTHNEQFF.

This clone has just one count. V and J are TRBV7-6 and TRBJ2-2; TRBD2 matches 9 bases. CDR1 and CDR2 from the germline V gene are SGHVS and FNYEAQ. This CDR3 has 17 amino acids. With 4 bases clipped from V and 0 bases from J, the junction kept 6 bases outside the gene matches. The CDR3 DNA is TGTGCCAGCAGCTACGGGCTAGCGGGGACGAACACCGGGGAGCTGTTTTTT. It translates to CASSYGLAGTNTGELFF.

The genes are TRBV18 and TRBJ2-5, with D tentatively TRBD1 (7 bases). The CDR3 loop spans 15 amino acids. V shed 6 bases and J shed 5 bases, with 19 bases lying between them. Germline V CDR1 and CDR2: KGHSH, LQKENI. Here the CDR3 DNA reads TGTGCCAGCTCTCAGGGGGGCAGCGAGTTTGAGACCCAGTACTTC. Translating gives CASSQGGSEFETQYF. The full variable domain, with the rest looked up from reference TRBV18 and TRBJ2-5, is NAGVMQNPRHLVRRRGQEARLRCSPMKGHSHVYWYRQLPEEGLKFMVYLQKENIIDESGMPKERFSAEFPKEGPSILRIQQVVRGDSAAYFCASSQGGSEFETQYFGPGTRLLVL.

The chain employs TRBV5-1 and TRBJ2-3, with 7 bases identical to TRBD2. The J segment lost 1 base and the V segment lost 4 bases, leaving 3 bases of the junction unmatched. This CDR3 has 14 amino acids. CDR1 and CDR2 (germline): SGHRS, YFSETQ. The CDR3 coding sequence is TGCGCCAGCAGCGGCAGCGGGGGCACAGATACGCAGTATTTT. Encoded protein: CASSGSGGTDTQYF.

The rearrangement joins TRBV11-3 to TRBJ1-1; 11 nucleotides line up with TRBD1. Trimming at V came to 6 bases and at J to 5 bases, leaving 5 bases not matched to a gene. The germline V gene encodes CDR1 SGHNT and CDR2 YENEEA. This CDR3 comprises 14 residues. Written as DNA, the CDR3 is TGTGCCAGCAGGTGGACAGGGGGCTATACTGAAGCTTTCTTT. This gives the protein CASRWTGGYTEAFF.

The chain employs TRBV5-4 and TRBJ2-2; a weak D match, TRBD1 (6 bases). Trimming removed 2 bases at V and 7 bases at J, with 12 bases between. The V gene's germline CDR1 is SGHNT and CDR2 YYREEE (reference sequence). This CDR3 has 14 residues. CDR3 residues: CASSFKQGSGELFF. The CDR3 DNA reads TGTGCCAGCAGCTTTAAACAGGGCAGCGGGGAGCTGTTTTTT.

This clone came up once. The chain has TRBV29-1 and TRBJ2-5; maybe TRBD1 (5 bases). The V end was cut by 3 bases, the J end by 9 bases, with 11 bases between. Germline V lookup: CDR1 SQVTM, CDR2 ANQGSEA. The CDR3 has 11 residues. This CDR3 is CSVDRVGSQYF. The CDR3 nucleotides are TGCAGCGTTGACAGGGTAGGATCCCAGTACTTC. The variable domain in full, with the rest retrieved from reference TRBV29-1 and TRBJ2-5, is SAVISQKPSRDICQRGTSLTIQCQVDSQVTMMFWYRQQPGQSLTLIATANQGSEATYESGFVIDKFPISRPNLTFSTLTVSNMSPEDSSIYLCSVDRVGSQYFGPGTRLLVL.

The DNA of the CDR3 is TGTGCCAGCACCCTTCCGACTGACCCGTCCCCAGATACGCAGTATTTT. It translates to CASTLPTDPSPDTQYF. The genes are TRBV6-6 and TRBJ2-3; D call uncertain. The germline V and J ends were trimmed by 7 bases and 4 bases, with 21 bases remaining between them. This CDR3 is 16 amino acids long. The germline gives CDR1 MNHNY, CDR2 SVGAGI (reference sequence).

The chain carries TRBV27 and TRBJ2-1; 8 positions match TRBD2. Germline V CDR1 and CDR2: MNHEY, SMNVEV (reference sequence). The CDR3 consists of 14 residues. The junction had 7 bases not matched to a gene; V was cut back by 8 bases and J by 4 bases. CDR3 sequence reads: CASSSSGPYNEQFF. DNA of the CDR3: TGTGCCAGCTCCTCTAGCGGGCCTTACAATGAGCAGTTCTTC.

The CDR3 is CASSLDSLRNYGYTF. CDR3 nucleotide sequence: TGTGCCAGCAGTCTGGACAGCCTTCGTAACTATGGCTACACCTTC. The gene calls are TRBV5-4 and TRBJ1-2, with D maybe TRBD1 (6 bases). In germline, CDR1 is SGHNT, CDR2 YYREEE (reference sequence). The CDR3 runs to 15 residues. V was cut by 5 bases and J by 1 base, with 15 bases left in between.

This clone appeared a few times. This chain links TRBV10-1 with TRBJ1-1, with no clear D. The CDR3 runs to 13 residues. Trimming cost V 7 bases and J 3 bases, with 12 bases left between them. Per the germline V gene, CDR1 is WNHNN and CDR2 is SYGVQD (reference sequence). The CDR3 spells CASKQTLDTEAFF. Written as DNA, the CDR3 is TGCGCCAGCAAACAGACCTTGGACACTGAAGCTTTCTTT.

The chain joins TRBV9 to TRBJ1-1; no clear D. In germline, CDR1 is SGDLS, CDR2 YYNGEE. The CDR3 has 13 residues. The V gene lost 3 bases and the J gene lost 4 bases, with 10 bases spanning the gap. CDR3 DNA sequence: TGTGCCAGCAGCGGAGGGAGGTCCACTGAAGCTTTCTTT. It is translated as CASSGGRSTEAFF.

The chain carries TRBV5-5 and TRBJ2-7, with D unclear. V lost 0 bases and J lost 3, with 13 bases in between. Germline V gene data show CDR1 as SGHKS and CDR2 as YYEKEE (reference sequence). The CDR3 is 15 residues long. The CDR3, as DNA: TGTGCCAGCAGCTTGGAAGGTGATTACAACTACGAGCAGTACTTC. This codes for CASSLEGDYNYEQYF.

The genes are TRBV19 and TRBJ2-1; 8 bases are shared with TRBD2. Germline-derived CDR1 and CDR2 are LNHDA and SQIVND (reference sequence). The V and J ends lost 5 bases and 7 bases, in that order; junction bases with no gene match: 10. The CDR3 sequence is 15 residues long. CDR3 protein: CASSPRLASGNEQFF. The CDR3 DNA follows: TGTGCCAGTAGTCCGAGACTAGCGTCGGGGAATGAGCAGTTCTTC.

The chain couples TRBV7-8 to TRBJ2-5, with D maybe TRBD1 (7 bases). This CDR3 is built from 14 residues. The germline CDR1 and CDR2 sequences are SGHVS and FQNEAQ. Trimming left V 1 base short and J 7 bases short, with 13 bases between. In DNA, the CDR3 is TGTGCCAGCAGCTTAGAGAGACAGGGAGGGACCCAGTACTTC. Protein sequence: CASSLERQGGTQYF.

The chain recombines TRBV5-1 with TRBJ2-2; no firm D call. Germline V gene lookup returns CDR1 SGHRS and CDR2 YFSETQ. This CDR3 has 14 residues. Trimming took 1 base from V and 2 from J, leaving 6 bases between them. The CDR3 DNA sequence: TGCGCCAGCAGCTTGCTGGGAAACACCGGGGAGCTGTTTTTT. This translates into CASSLLGNTGELFF.

The chain employs TRBV18 and TRBJ1-1; D not resolved. CDR3 length: 15 residues. The ends were cut back, 3 bases at V and 1 base at J, with 12 bases in the middle. CDR1 is KGHSH, CDR2 LQKENI, per germline. CDR3 sequence: CASSPDMAENTEAFF. The CDR3 coding sequence is TGTGCCAGCTCACCGGATATGGCAGAGAACACTGAAGCTTTCTTT.

Worth noting for this clone: Other DNA sequences of this sample code for an identical CDR3. This chain uses TRBV7-9 with TRBJ1-5; tentatively, D is TRBD1 (5 bases). This CDR3 is 12 amino acids long. Germline V gives CDR1 SEHNR, CDR2 FQNEAQ (reference sequence). Trimming took off 5 bases at V and 6 bases at J, with 8 bases between the two ends. The CDR3 loop is CASSLGGQPQHF. The CDR3 nucleotides are TGTGCCAGCAGCCTCGGGGGTCAGCCCCAGCATTTT.

J is TRBJ2-1 and V is TRBV11-2; D remains ambiguous. The germline V gene has CDR1 SGHAT and CDR2 FQNNGV. V was pared by 4 bases and J by 6 bases, with 10 bases between. The CDR3 extends over 13 amino acids. The chain's CDR3 is CASSSLFRNEQFF. The CDR3 coding sequence is TGTGCCAGCAGCTCCCTTTTCCGCAATGAGCAGTTCTTC.

This chain links TRBV5-1 with TRBJ1-1; the match to TRBD1 covers 8 bases. CDR3 size: 14 residues. Per germline, CDR1 SGHRS and CDR2 YFSETQ. Germline trimming cut 0 bases from V and 4 bases from J; bases unmatched to any gene: 2. CDR3 residues: CASSLDTGGTEAFF. CDR3 sequence (DNA): TGCGCCAGCAGCTTGGATACAGGGGGCACTGAAGCTTTCTTT. The full variable domain, in which reference TRBV5-1 and TRBJ1-1 provide the parts outside the CDR3, is KAGVTQTPRYLIKTRGQQVTLSCSPISGHRSVSWYQQTPGQGLQFLFEYFSETQRNKGNFPGRFSGRQFSNSRSEMNVSTLELGDSALYLCASSLDTGGTEAFFGQGTRLTVV.

CDR3 protein: CASSQDVGGRQYF. CDR3 DNA sequence: TGTGCCAGCAGCCAAGACGTGGGCGGGAGGCAGTACTTC. This chain connects TRBV14 to TRBJ2-7; TRBD2 matches 7 bases. Germline assignment: CDR1 SGHDN and CDR2 FVKESK. V shed 0 bases and J 9 bases; nucleotides not matched to a gene: 5. This CDR3 comprises 13 residues.

V is TRBV14 and J is TRBJ2-2; TRBD1 matches at 8 bases. CDR1 and CDR2 from the germline V gene are SGHDN and FVKESK. Trimming removed 4 bases from V and 3 bases from J; junction bases left unmatched: 7. This CDR3 spans 16 amino acids. CDR3 nucleotide sequence: TGTGCCAGCAGCCCCCGGACAGGGTTAGACACCGGGGAGCTGTTTTTT. This codes for CASSPRTGLDTGELFF.

This sequence joins TRBV5-1 and TRBJ2-2; 7 nucleotides agree with TRBD2. Unmatched junction bases numbered 11, after V lost 6 bases and J lost 3 bases. CDR3 length equals 16 residues. Germline values: CDR1 SGHRS, CDR2 YFSETQ. The CDR3: CASTPGRASDTGELFF. The CDR3 region has the DNA TGCGCCAGCACCCCTGGGAGGGCGTCGGACACCGGGGAGCTGTTTTTT.

The chain carries TRBV19 and TRBJ2-1; a possible D gene is TRBD1 (6 bases). Germline CDR1 reads LNHDA; CDR2 reads SQIVND (reference sequence). This CDR3 is 14 amino acids long. Trimming pared 3 bases from V and 4 bases from J, leaving 10 bases between. Here the CDR3 reads CASSIERGYNEQFF. CDR3 bases: TGTGCCAGTAGTATCGAGAGGGGGTACAATGAGCAGTTCTTC.

This clone was detected a few times. The gene calls are TRBV5-4 and TRBJ1-6, with 7 bases identical to TRBD1. CDR3 size: 13 residues. Germline V gene data show CDR1 as SGHNT and CDR2 as YYREEE (reference sequence). Trimming removed 4 bases from V and 7 bases from J; junction bases left unmatched: 2. CDR3 in amino acids: CASSPDRNSPLHF. In nucleotides, the CDR3 is TGTGCCAGCAGCCCGGACAGGAATTCACCCCTCCACTTT.

This chain connects TRBV5-4 to TRBJ2-1; either TRBD1 or TRBD2 may supply D (5 bases each). V shed 3 bases and J shed 4 bases, with 20 bases lying between them. Looked up from germline, CDR1 is SGHNT and CDR2 is YYREEE (reference sequence). The CDR3 length is 17 residues. CDR3 nucleotides: TGTGCCAGCAGCTCGGGCGTGGGACCGGCGACATACAATGAGCAGTTCTTC. Translating it yields CASSSGVGPATYNEQFF.

As concerns this clone: At one of its ends the junction is not consistent with the germline gene, which may arise from a read error. The rearrangement joins TRBV14 to TRBJ2-7, with 11 bases matching TRBD1. CDR3 length: 13 residues. Germline V gives CDR1 SGHDN, CDR2 FVKESK. This CDR3 is CASSQGAGTGGSF. The CDR3 DNA reads TGTGCCAGCAGCCAAGGAGCCGGGACAGGGGGTTCCTTC.